The present TCR beta chain was sequenced within a study of human T cells and chemical hapten exposure. About the research overall: The upper back received 0.01% DPC by patch testing, with results read at 6 days.

Study-level points and caveats: As the donors had alopecia, their immune response may differ from healthy people's.

Described time point: patch test 1, 2 weeks after DPC sensitization. The treatment was: therapeutic diphenylcyclopropenone sensitization with weekly scalp DPC. This clonotype was counted many times. Its target is unknown. What the library attached to individual cDNA molecules were unique molecular identifiers. TCRdb reprocessed the RACE reads with MiXCR, giving one entry per CDR3 protein. The table includes about 81,000 distinct CDR3 sequences, about 6.8% detected once. This material consisted of whole blood, taken in connection with sensitization to the hapten diphenylcyclopropenone (DPC). The source of this sequence is a woman in her twenties or thirties with alopecia areata. Some clones in this sample may be carry-over from other donors' samples.

CDR3 residues: CSARDLARGWTEAFF. The CDR3 DNA reads as TGCAGTGCTAGAGATCTCGCTAGGGGTTGGACTGAAGCTTTCTTT. V and J are TRBV20-1 and TRBJ1-1; D is perhaps TRBD1 (5 bases). Per germline, CDR1 DFQATT and CDR2 SNEGSKA (reference sequence). The CDR3 consists of 15 residues. Trimming removed 0 bases from V and 5 bases from J, with 16 bases in between.